This T cell receptor (beta chain) stems from a study of control samples from healthy donors and cancer patients. Sequencing used immunoSEQ multiplex PCR; TCRdb keeps in-frame clones, though not all of them. This sample has around 250,000 clones, with roughly 82% found just once. The CDR3 is 12 amino acids. V lost 3 bases, J lost 9 bases, and 9 bases lay in between. Germline CDR1 SNHLY, CDR2 FYNNEI. The sequenced sample was PBMCs. The chain carries TRBV2 and TRBJ2-1; D gene unclear. This clonotype originated in a woman aged 55 to 70 with lung cancer. The CDR3 here is CASSESSFEQFF. Written as DNA, the CDR3 is TGTGCCAGCAGTGAGTCGTCCTTTGAGCAGTTCTTC.